This T cell receptor beta chain was observed in a study of CD8+CD57+ T cells in acquired aplastic anemia. Study-level information: An average of roughly 3 ug of DNA was obtained from sorted CD4+ and CD8+ cells. Sequencing produced an average of about 10.8 million reads per healthy donor for CD4+ cells. Study outcomes and limitations: Overlap between patients and controls comprised roughly 30 CD8+ CDR3 sequences. Controls did not differ significantly from patients in CD8+ Simpson's diversity.

This clonotype was recorded once. The antigen is undetermined. One base away lies a much larger clone, so this may be a sequencing read error. The template for TCR beta VDJ and CDR3 sequence profiling was genomic DNA. TCRdb processed the reads anew with MiXCR; each CDR3 protein has one entry. The sample consists of about 81,000 distinct CDR3 sequences, approximately 46% of them appearing once. Germline CDR1 reads MNHEY; CDR2 reads SVGAGI. CDR3 length: 15 residues. This chain links TRBV6-5 with TRBJ1-1; TRBD1 agrees at 7 bases. The sequenced sample was sorted CD4+, CD8+, or CD8+CD57+ T cells (not recorded which) from PBMCs. The TCR was taken from a human donor in good health, serving as a control. CDR3 residues: CASTYSGTANTEALF. The CDR3 nucleotides are TGTGCCAGCACTTATTCAGGGACAGCGAACACTGAAGCTCTCTTT.